This TCR beta chain was sequenced during a study of cytomegalovirus exposure and HLA in healthy donors. The study, taken as a whole, reports: Most CMV-associated TCR beta chains were later found to appear HLA-restricted. Among the CMV-associated chains, three were confirmed in vitro as specific for CMV antigens. Cytomegalovirus-associated TCR beta chains were listed, numbering approximately 150.

V dropped 7 bases and J dropped 14; count of bases not matched to a gene: 10. Germline V CDR1 and CDR2: SGHRS, YFSETQ. The length of the CDR3 is 12 residues. PCR amplification relied on 60 Vbeta primers (plus 13 Jbeta primers). TCRdb's copy holds only in-frame clones and misses some; the assay was immunoSEQ multiplex PCR. The sample consists of around 110,000 clones, around 75% of them appearing once. This clone appeared a single time. Its specificity is unknown. The gene calls are TRBV5-1 and TRBJ2-1, with TRBD1 matching 9 bases. The receptor was isolated from a woman aged 18 to 35 in good health and CMV-seronegative. The specimen sequenced was PBMCs. The CDR3 bases are TGCGCCAGCGGGACAGGGTACTGGGAAAAGTTCTTC. Its protein is CASGTGYWEKFF.